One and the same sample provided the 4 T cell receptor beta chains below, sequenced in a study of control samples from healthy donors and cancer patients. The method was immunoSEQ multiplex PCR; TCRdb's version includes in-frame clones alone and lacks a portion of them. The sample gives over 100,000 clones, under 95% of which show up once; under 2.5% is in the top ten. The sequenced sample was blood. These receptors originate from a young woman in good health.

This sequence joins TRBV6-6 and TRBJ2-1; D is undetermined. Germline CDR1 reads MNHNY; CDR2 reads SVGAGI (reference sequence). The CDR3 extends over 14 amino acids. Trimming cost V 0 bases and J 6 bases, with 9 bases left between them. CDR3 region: CASSYSLEGNEQFF. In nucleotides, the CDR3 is TGTGCCAGCAGTTACTCGTTGGAAGGCAATGAGCAGTTCTTC.

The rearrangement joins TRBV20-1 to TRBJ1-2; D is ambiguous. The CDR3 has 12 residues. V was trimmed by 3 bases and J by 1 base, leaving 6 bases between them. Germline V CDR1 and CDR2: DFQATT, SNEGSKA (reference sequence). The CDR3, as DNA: TGCAGTGCTAGTACAGATAACTATGGCTACACCTTC. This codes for CSASTDNYGYTF.

The CDR3 DNA reads TGTGCCAGCAGCTGGAAGGCTGAAGCTTTCTTT. It specifies CASSWKAEAFF. The rearrangement links TRBV7-2 to TRBJ1-1; unclear D gene. Between the trimmed V and J ends, which lost 4 bases and 6 bases, there was a span of 6 bases. Per the germline V gene, CDR1 is SGHTA and CDR2 is FQGNSA. This CDR3 spans 11 amino acids.

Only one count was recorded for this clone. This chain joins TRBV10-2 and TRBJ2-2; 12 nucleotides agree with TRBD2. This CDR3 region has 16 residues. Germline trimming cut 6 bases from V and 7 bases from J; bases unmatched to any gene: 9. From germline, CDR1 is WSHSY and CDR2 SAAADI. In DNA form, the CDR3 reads TGCGCCAGCAGGCCCCTTCCTAGCGGGAGGGGCGGGGAGCTGTTTTTT. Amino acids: CASRPLPSGRGGELFF.